The sequence of this T cell receptor (beta chain) was determined in a study of T cell repertoires in aging, cancer and after chemotherapy. Within the sample, this clonotype is large. Trimming took off 0 bases at V and 0 bases at J, with 11 bases between the two ends. The CDR3 loop spans 16 amino acids. The germline V gene encodes CDR1 LNHNV and CDR2 YYDKDF (reference sequence). A mixed TRB-A/B primer pool amplified rearranged TRB by multiplex touch-down PCR. TCRdb fed the multiplex PCR reads into MiXCR, producing one record per CDR3 protein. There are approximately 500 distinct CDR3 sequences in the sample; around a third occur only once, and roughly 31% lies in the top ten. TCR beta rearrangements were amplified from peripheral blood genomic DNA.

This chain uses TRBV15 with TRBJ1-2, with D possibly being TRBD1 (6 bases). What was sequenced was blood. The sequence was obtained from a human donor with a solid tumor. CDR3 DNA: TGTGCCACCAGCAGAGATCCCACAGGGCCTAACTATGGCTACACCTTC. Residues: CATSRDPTGPNYGYTF.